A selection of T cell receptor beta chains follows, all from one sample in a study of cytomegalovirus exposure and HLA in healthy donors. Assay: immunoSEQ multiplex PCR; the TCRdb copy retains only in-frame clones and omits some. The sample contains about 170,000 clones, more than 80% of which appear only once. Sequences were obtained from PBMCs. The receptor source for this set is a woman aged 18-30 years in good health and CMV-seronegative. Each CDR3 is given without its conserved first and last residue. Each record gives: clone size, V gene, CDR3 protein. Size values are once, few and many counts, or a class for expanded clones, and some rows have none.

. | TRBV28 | ASKDRLAGTNEQF
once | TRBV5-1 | ASSLEGGGNYEQY
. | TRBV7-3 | ASSLSGSSSYEQY
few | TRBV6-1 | ASSELVITEAF
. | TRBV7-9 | ASSFGTSGPYNEQF
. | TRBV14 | ASSHAGTPSYEQY
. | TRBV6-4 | ASSVGRDADTQY
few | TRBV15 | ATSRDADRARNTIY
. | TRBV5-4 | ASSRDNYNSPLH
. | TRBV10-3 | AISQTSESSYNEQF
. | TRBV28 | ASSASGSKYNEQF
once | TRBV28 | ASSDTDRVYEQY
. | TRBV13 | ASTYGRETGGYT
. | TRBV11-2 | ASSSLPGQSYEQY
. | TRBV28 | ASSPETSGVYEQY
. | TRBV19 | ASSILQGGDEQY
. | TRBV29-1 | SAAGLADTDTQY
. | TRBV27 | ASLPLAGDFSSTDTQY
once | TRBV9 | ASSVAVGGSYGYT
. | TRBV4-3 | ASSQDYGQGLETQY
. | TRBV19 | ASSQGQGFNEQF
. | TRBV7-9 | ASSSVQGTQY
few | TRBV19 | ASSTLKLTSTEAF
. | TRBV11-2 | ASSLQGTESYEQY
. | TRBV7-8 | ASSQGDRGPEKLF
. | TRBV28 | ASSFYGREGRETQY
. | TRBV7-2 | ASSSGLAGVSGELF
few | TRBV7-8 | ASSLGVGTGGSYEQY
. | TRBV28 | ASSTRDTRESGELF
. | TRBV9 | ASSVALPGLAGTDTQY
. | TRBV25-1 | ASMTHMNTEAF
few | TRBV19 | ASSRGGYEQY
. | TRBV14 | ASSQAPGQTYEQY
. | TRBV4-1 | ASSPSSLAGFSCNEQF
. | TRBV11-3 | ASSFTENTEAF
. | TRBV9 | ASSPTGTGTTGANVLT
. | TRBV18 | ASSPRQGRTEAF
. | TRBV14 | ASSHVTRDFSDTQY
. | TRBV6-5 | ASSSLAGGPAGELF
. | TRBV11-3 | ASSLDQTVTDNEQF
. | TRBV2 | ASSGQSFYNEQF
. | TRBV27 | ASSPGTVNQPQH
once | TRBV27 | ASSLTGAGYT
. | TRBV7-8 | ASRPLAGGIYEQY
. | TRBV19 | ASSAPGTVFGEQF
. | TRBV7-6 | ASSLGDSYLYEQY
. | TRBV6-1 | ASTVLEIDYNEQF
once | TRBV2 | ASRRETAGYT
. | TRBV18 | ASSTAGGTEQY
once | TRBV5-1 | ASSSTGQRNTIY
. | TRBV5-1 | ASSDPTGQETQY
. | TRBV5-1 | ASSLVASTGALGYGYT
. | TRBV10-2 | ASSAGGSNQPQH
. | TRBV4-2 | ASSQDQGYTEAF